What follows are 22 T cell receptor beta chains derived from one specimen sequenced in a study of blood T cells in healthy people across ages. Primed by a sample-barcoded 5' primer and a J-beta primer mix, a second PCR proceeded for roughly 6 to 12 cycles. Using its own MiXCR run on the 5' RACE reads, TCRdb lists one record per CDR3 protein. The repertoire holds over a million distinct CDR3 sequences, with roughly 59% as singletons. Sequenced input: blood. The receptors derive from a man between 18 and 35 years old in good health.

This sequence joins TRBV10-2 and TRBJ1-2, with TRBD1 matching 7 bases. Germline lookup yields CDR1 WSHSY and CDR2 SAAADI. The CDR3 consists of 14 residues. The ends lost 7 bases at V and 8 bases at J; junction bases unmatched: 13. The CDR3 loop reads CASTLNQGVGGYTF. DNA of the CDR3: TGCGCCAGCACCCTGAACCAGGGGGTCGGGGGCTACACCTTC.

This clonotype was recorded many times. The rearrangement uses TRBV27 and TRBJ2-7; TRBD1 matches 7 bases. Germline CDR1 reads MNHEY; CDR2 reads SMNVEV (reference sequence). The length of the CDR3 is 14 residues. Unmatched junction bases numbered 7, after V lost 8 bases and J lost 0 bases. The CDR3 DNA reads as TGTGCCAGCTCATGGACAGGATCCTCCTACGAGCAGTACTTC. Protein sequence: CASSWTGSSYEQYF.

This clonotype was seen a single time. This chain links TRBV21-1 with TRBJ2-7. TRBV21-1 is tagged as a pseudogene. This CDR3 comprises 12 residues. The CDR3 DNA follows: TGTGCCAGCAGCAAACGACGATACGAGCAGTACTTC. Protein: CASSKRRYEQYF.

This chain connects TRBV7-9 to TRBJ1-5; D perhaps matches TRBD1 (6 bases). The CDR3 has 14 amino acids. V was trimmed by 1 base and J by 5 bases, leaving 9 bases between them. The germline V gene has CDR1 SEHNR and CDR2 FQNEAQ (reference sequence). The CDR3 DNA is TGTGCCAGCAGCTTAGGGGGGCTGGATCAGCCCCAGCATTTT. It yields the protein CASSLGGLDQPQHF.

This chain uses TRBV4-3 with TRBJ2-1; unclear D gene. The CDR3 is 15 residues long. Deletions cut 1 base from V and 10 bases from J, with 17 bases between. Germline lookup yields CDR1 LGHNA and CDR2 YSLEER. The CDR3 DNA reads as TGCGCCAGCAGCCAAGCGCGGCTGACTTCGGAGGAGCAGTTCTTC. This encodes CASSQARLTSEEQFF.

This rearrangement joins TRBV28 to TRBJ1-2; the D is unclear. Germline CDR1 MDHEN, CDR2 SYDVKM. CDR3 length equals 12 residues. Deletions cut 8 bases from V and 2 bases from J, with 9 bases between. The CDR3 reads CASRATNYGYTF. The CDR3 nucleotides read TGTGCCAGCCGGGCCACCAACTATGGCTACACCTTC.

This chain uses TRBV21-1 with TRBJ1-2; the table's D call TRBD1 went unverified against the DNA. TRBV21-1 is recorded as a pseudogene. CDR3 length: 16 residues. The CDR3 loop reads CASSIRPRGRLYGYTF. CDR3 DNA: TGTGCCAGCAGCATAAGACCCCGGGGGCGGCTCTATGGCTACACCTTC.

The gene calls are TRBV11-2 and TRBJ2-1; D uncertain. Germline lookup yields CDR1 SGHAT and CDR2 FQNNGV. The CDR3 spans 14 residues. Trimming left V 6 bases short and J 2 bases short, with 11 bases between. In DNA, the CDR3 is TGTGCCAGCAGTGAAAGGACCACCTACAATGAGCAGTTCTTC. It translates to CASSERTTYNEQFF.

This clonotype came up many times. The chain is built from TRBV3-1 and TRBJ1-5; unclear D gene. V was cut by 3 bases and J by 5 bases, with 5 bases left in between. Germline loops: CDR1 LGHDT, CDR2 YNNKEL (reference sequence). The CDR3 is 12 residues long. CDR3 amino acids: CASSQGYQPQHF. The CDR3 bases are TGTGCCAGCAGCCAGGGTTATCAGCCCCAGCATTTT. Based on the CDR3 plus reference TRBV3-1 and TRBJ1-5, the full variable domain is DTAVSQTPKYLVTQMGNDKSIKCEQNLGHDTMYWYKQDSKKFLKIMFSYNNKELIINETVPNRFSPKSPDKAHLNLHINSLELGDSAVYFCASSQGYQPQHFGDGTRLSIL.

This chain uses TRBV15 with TRBJ1-2, with D possibly TRBD1 on 5 matching bases. CDR3 size: 15 residues. Per germline, CDR1 LNHNV and CDR2 YYDKDF (reference sequence). V was clipped by 0 bases and J by 0 bases, with 8 bases between them. The CDR3 is CATSREAGSNYGYTF. Written as DNA, the CDR3 is TGTGCCACCAGCAGAGAGGCAGGGTCTAACTATGGCTACACCTTC.

The rearrangement joins TRBV5-6 to TRBJ1-1; D may be TRBD1 (5 bases). This CDR3 has 14 amino acids. Trimming left V 4 bases short and J 2 bases short, with 12 bases between. Per germline, CDR1 SGHDT and CDR2 YYEEEE. The CDR3 nucleotides are TGTGCCAGCAGCCCAGTAGGGGATAACACTGAAGCTTTCTTT. Its protein product is CASSPVGDNTEAFF.

This clonotype has just a few counts. The V call is TRBV7-2, the J call TRBJ1-1; a possible D gene is TRBD1 (5 bases). Germline loops: CDR1 SGHTA, CDR2 FQGNSA. The V gene lost 6 bases and the J gene lost 3 bases, with 14 bases spanning the gap. This CDR3 contains 14 residues. DNA for the CDR3: TGTGCCAGCAGTGCTCAGGGAGGCGACACTGAAGCTTTCTTT. Its protein product is CASSAQGGDTEAFF.

The CDR3 protein is CASGLIQGKEQYF. CDR3 nucleotides: TGTGCTAGTGGTTTAATCCAGGGCAAGGAGCAGTACTTC. J is TRBJ2-7 and V is TRBV12-5; TRBD1 might be the D (5 bases). Looked up from germline, CDR1 is LGHNT and CDR2 is FRNRAP. This CDR3 contains 13 residues. Trimming cost V 3 bases and J 7 bases, with 13 bases left between them.

This clonotype turned up a few times. CDR3 region: CASSSTGTGGGEQYF. CDR3 DNA sequence: TGTGCCAGCAGTTCGACCGGGACAGGGGGCGGCGAGCAGTACTTC. The chain employs TRBV6-6 and TRBJ2-7, with 12 bases lining up with TRBD1. Looked up from germline, CDR1 is MNHNY and CDR2 is SVGAGI (reference sequence). The ends lost 4 bases at V and 6 bases at J; junction bases unmatched: 7. The CDR3 consists of 15 residues.

This chain uses TRBV24-1 with TRBJ2-3, with D uncertain. Germline V gives CDR1 KGHDR, CDR2 SFDVKD. The CDR3 extends over 14 amino acids. V was cut by 5 bases and J by 5 bases, with 13 bases left in between. For the CDR3, the DNA is TGTGCCACCAGTGGACATAACCTGGAAGATACGCAGTATTTT. It translates to CATSGHNLEDTQYF.

This clonotype came up a few times. This chain joins TRBV29-1 and TRBJ2-2; TRBD2 matches at 9 bases. V dropped 7 bases and J dropped 1; count of bases not matched to a gene: 4. This CDR3 region has 14 residues. CDR1 and CDR2 from the germline V gene are SQVTM and ANQGSEA. The chain's CDR3 is CSAASGVNTGELFF. CDR3 DNA: TGCAGCGCCGCTAGCGGGGTGAACACCGGGGAGCTGTTTTTT.

The genes are TRBV4-2 and TRBJ2-4; 9 bases align to TRBD1. Germline-derived CDR1 and CDR2 are LGHNA and YNFKEQ. The CDR3 spans 16 residues. The V gene end was trimmed by 2 bases and the J gene end by 13 bases; junction bases not matched to a gene: 15. The CDR3 region is CASSQTDRGDNQPQYF. In nucleotides, the CDR3 is TGTGCCAGCAGCCAAACGGACAGGGGAGACAATCAGCCCCAGTACTTC.

This clonotype was counted ten times or more. The CDR3 nucleotides read TGTGCCAGCAGCTTAGGACTAGCCTACGAGCAGTACTTC. Encoded protein: CASSLGLAYEQYF. The chain combines TRBV27 with TRBJ2-7; 7 nucleotides align to TRBD2. The CDR3 covers 13 residues. V shed 6 bases and J 2 bases; nucleotides not matched to a gene: 4. Per germline, CDR1 MNHEY and CDR2 SMNVEV (reference sequence).

The chain uses TRBV4-1 and TRBJ2-1; D gene unclear. From germline, CDR1 is MGHRA and CDR2 YSYEKL. CDR3 length: 13 residues. V was shortened by 3 bases and J by 12 bases, with 15 bases between the two germline ends. CDR3 DNA: TGCGCCAGCAGCCAGACCCATCTCGGCGGGCAGTTCTTC. Translating gives CASSQTHLGGQFF.

The chain uses TRBV27 and TRBJ2-5, with a weak D call TRBD2 (6 bases). Germline CDR1 reads MNHEY; CDR2 reads SMNVEV (reference sequence). The V end was cut by 5 bases, the J end by 7 bases, with 17 bases between. The length of the CDR3 is 14 residues. The CDR3 sequence is CASSAGGGVWTQYF. The CDR3 DNA reads as TGTGCCAGCAGTGCCGGCGGAGGGGTGTGGACCCAGTACTTC.

This clonotype was detected a few times. The V and J genes are TRBV29-1 and TRBJ1-2; the D is unclear. V shed 6 bases and J shed 4 bases, with 12 bases lying between them. The CDR3 contains 12 residues. Germline V gene data show CDR1 as SQVTM and CDR2 as ANQGSEA. The CDR3 DNA sequence: TGCAGCGTCTGGGAGGGATTCTATGGCTACACCTTC. Translated: CSVWEGFYGYTF.

In DNA form, the CDR3 reads TGTGCCAGCAGCTTGGCCACAGGGATGAACACTGAAGCTTTCTTT. Its protein is CASSLATGMNTEAFF. The V gene is TRBV5-5, the J gene TRBJ1-1; a possible D gene is TRBD1 (6 bases). This CDR3 has 15 residues. The germline V and J ends were trimmed by 0 bases and 0 bases, with 9 bases remaining between them. Germline V gives CDR1 SGHKS, CDR2 YYEKEE (reference sequence). Full variable domain (rest looked up from reference TRBV5-5 and TRBJ1-1): DAGVTQSPTHLIKTRGQQVTLRCSPISGHKSVSWYQQVLGQGPQFIFQYYEKEERGRGNFPDRFSARQFPNYSSELNVNALLLGDSALYLCASSLATGMNTEAFFGQGTRLTVV.